This T cell receptor (beta chain) was identified in a study of shared clonotypes between healthy human individuals. Deep was the level used in running the assay. Libraries were prepared by immunoSEQ multiplex PCR; TCRdb keeps only in-frame clonotypes and omits some of them. Of some 2.4 million clones in the sample, roughly 93% were seen once. The CDR3 runs to 16 residues. The germline V and J ends were trimmed by 6 bases and 1 base, with 16 bases remaining between them. Germline V lookup: CDR1 MNHNY, CDR2 SVGAGI (reference sequence). This chain links TRBV6-6 with TRBJ1-3; unclear D gene. The sequenced sample consisted of naive CD4+ T cells from PBMCs. Described subset: CD45RA+ positively selected. The sequence came from a man younger than 35 in good health. Some clones in this sample may be carry-over from other donors' samples. The CDR3 protein is CASSLLSPQSGNTIYF. CDR3 nucleotides: TGTGCCAGCAGCCTCCTATCACCACAGTCTGGAAACACCATATATTTT.